Presented here are 18 T cell receptor beta chains from one specimen sequenced in a study of human T cells and chemical hapten exposure. Time point of the sample: patch test 2, 6 weeks after DPC sensitization. The treatment is: therapeutic diphenylcyclopropenone sensitization with weekly scalp DPC. TCRdb re-called the RACE reads with MiXCR, one entry per CDR3 protein. The data contain tens of thousands of distinct CDR3 sequences, about 6.6% of them seen just once; the ten biggest clones take up 1.3%. The sequenced sample was whole blood, obtained in connection with sensitization to the hapten diphenylcyclopropenone (DPC). The source of these receptors is a woman aged 25 to 39 with alopecia areata. Some clones in this sample may be carry-over from other donors' samples.

As for this clonotype: Being one base from a much bigger clone, this may be a read error. V gene TRBV30 combines with J gene TRBJ1-1; D is uncertain. The CDR3 contains 15 residues. V shed 6 bases and J shed 10 bases, with 27 bases lying between them. Per the germline V gene, CDR1 is GTSNPN and CDR2 is SVGIG (reference sequence). The CDR3, as DNA: TGTGCCTGTATCCTCCAGTCGGGTGGGGTTTCGGCAGCTTTCTTT. It codes for CACILQSGGVSAAFF.

This clonotype appeared a few times. This chain connects TRBV7-9 to TRBJ2-1; D gene ambiguous. The CDR3 consists of 14 residues. The V end was cut by 4 bases, the J end by 9 bases, with 16 bases between. Germline CDR1 SEHNR, CDR2 FQNEAQ (reference sequence). CDR3 region: CASSSHGSAGEQFF. The CDR3 nucleotides are TGTGCCAGCAGCTCTCACGGATCGGCCGGTGAGCAGTTCTTC.

This clonotype was picked up a small number of times. The rearrangement uses TRBV7-2 and TRBJ1-1, with D possibly being TRBD1 (5 bases). Germline V CDR1 and CDR2: SGHTA, FQGNSA. Trimming removed 4 bases at V and 1 base at J, with 13 bases between. CDR3 length: 15 residues. The CDR3 DNA sequence: TGTGCCAGCAGCTCCACCGGGACGGAGAACACTGAAGCTTTCTTT. Its translation: CASSSTGTENTEAFF. The whole variable domain, filled in from reference TRBV7-2 and TRBJ1-1, reads GAGVSQSPSNKVTEKGKDVELRCDPISGHTALYWYRQSLGQGLEFLIYFQGNSAPDKSGLPSDRFSAERTGGSVSTLTIQRTQQEDSAVYLCASSSTGTENTEAFFGQGTRLTVV.

This clonotype was observed many times. The chain links TRBV2 to TRBJ1-5; D might be TRBD1 (5 bases). V dropped 5 bases and J dropped 0 bases, with 8 bases sitting between them. This CDR3 has 14 amino acids. Germline V gives CDR1 SNHLY, CDR2 FYNNEI. The CDR3, as DNA: TGTGCCAGCAGTTGGACATCTAGCAATCAGCCCCAGCATTTT. Amino acids: CASSWTSSNQPQHF.

V gene TRBV6-5 combines with J gene TRBJ2-2, with 7 bases lining up with TRBD1. The CDR3 loop spans 15 amino acids. J lost 7 bases, V lost 7 bases, and 12 bases had no gene match. The germline V gene encodes CDR1 MNHEY and CDR2 SVGAGI. For the CDR3, the DNA is TGTGCCAGCACCCCTCAGACAGGGATCGGCGGGGAGCTGTTTTTT. Translating it yields CASTPQTGIGGELFF.

This clonotype has just a few counts. The genes are TRBV19 and TRBJ1-3; 10 bases map to TRBD1. Germline loops: CDR1 LNHDA, CDR2 SQIVND (reference sequence). J lost 0 bases, V lost 6 bases, and 11 bases had no gene match. The CDR3 consists of 18 residues. CDR3 in amino acids: CASSPGQGRGFSGNTIYF. In nucleotides, the CDR3 is TGTGCCAGTAGCCCGGGACAGGGGAGAGGCTTCTCTGGAAACACCATATATTTT.

This clonotype has at least ten counts. The chain combines TRBV20-1 with TRBJ2-7; the D gene is possibly TRBD1 (5 bases). CDR3 length equals 11 residues. The V end lost 1 base, the J end lost 6 bases, and 7 bases lay between the germline ends. Germline V CDR1 and CDR2: DFQATT, SNEGSKA (reference sequence). CDR3 residues: CSARVGVEQYF. DNA of the CDR3: TGCAGTGCTAGAGTAGGGGTCGAGCAGTACTTC.

J is TRBJ1-4 and V is TRBV3-1, with D uncertain. There are 16 residues in the CDR3. Per the germline V gene, CDR1 is LGHDT and CDR2 is YNNKEL (reference sequence). Trimming stripped 3 bases from V and 5 bases from J, with 16 bases between. The CDR3: CASSHTSTSKNEKLFF. As DNA, the CDR3 is TGTGCCAGCAGCCACACATCGACTTCTAAGAATGAAAAACTGTTTTTT. The full variable domain, completed using reference TRBV3-1 and TRBJ1-4, is DTAVSQTPKYLVTQMGNDKSIKCEQNLGHDTMYWYKQDSKKFLKIMFSYNNKELIINETVPNRFSPKSPDKAHLNLHINSLELGDSAVYFCASSHTSTSKNEKLFFGSGTQLSVL.

This clonotype was observed at least ten times. The V gene is TRBV18, the J gene TRBJ1-1; 10 bases line up with TRBD1. The germline V gene encodes CDR1 KGHSH and CDR2 LQKENI. The V and J ends lost 5 bases and 5 bases, in that order; junction bases with no gene match: 5. The CDR3 has 14 amino acids. CDR3: CASSAGQGRTEAFF. CDR3 bases: TGTGCCAGCTCAGCGGGACAGGGGCGGACTGAAGCTTTCTTT.

This clonotype was found many times. J is TRBJ2-3 and V is TRBV6-1, with unresolved D. Germline values: CDR1 MNHNS, CDR2 SASEGT. The CDR3 has 12 amino acids. Trimming stripped 4 bases from V and 7 bases from J, with 9 bases between. CDR3 region: CASSATSYTQYF. As DNA, the CDR3 is TGTGCCAGCAGTGCCACTTCCTATACGCAGTATTTT.

In this sample, this clonotype turned up many times. This chain joins TRBV20-1 and TRBJ1-4, with 7 bases lining up with TRBD1. The CDR3 runs to 13 residues. CDR1 and CDR2 (germline): DFQATT, SNEGSKA (reference sequence). CDR3 in DNA: TGCAGCTTCAAACGGACAGGAGATGAAAAACTGTTTTTT. Protein sequence: CSFKRTGDEKLFF.

This clonotype was detected ten times or more. The chain carries TRBV5-1 and TRBJ2-3; D gene unclear. This CDR3 has 16 residues. V lost 3 bases and J 0 bases, leaving 14 bases between the germline ends. Germline V CDR1 and CDR2: SGHRS, YFSETQ. CDR3 DNA sequence: TGCGCCAGCAGCTCCCGACTGCGAGCTAGCACAGATACGCAGTATTTT. Amino acid sequence: CASSSRLRASTDTQYF. Together with reference TRBV5-1 and TRBJ2-3, the CDR3 gives the full variable domain: KAGVTQTPRYLIKTRGQQVTLSCSPISGHRSVSWYQQTPGQGLQFLFEYFSETQRNKGNFPGRFSGRQFSNSRSEMNVSTLELGDSALYLCASSSRLRASTDTQYFGPGTRLTVL.

This clonotype was recorded at least ten times. This chain links TRBV3-1 with TRBJ2-1; tentatively, D is TRBD2 (5 bases). The CDR3 runs to 16 residues. Looked up from germline, CDR1 is LGHDT and CDR2 is YNNKEL (reference sequence). Trimming took off 0 bases at V and 0 bases at J, with 9 bases between the two ends. The CDR3, as DNA: TGTGCCAGCAGCCAAGAGCTGGGGAGCTCCTACAATGAGCAGTTCTTC. Amino acids: CASSQELGSSYNEQFF.

The sample holds a few counts of this clonotype. V usage is TRBV20-1 and J usage is TRBJ1-1; 9 bases are a match to TRBD1. The trim removed 3 bases at V and 5 bases at J, leaving 7 bases unmatched. The CDR3 extends over 14 amino acids. CDR1 and CDR2 from the germline V gene are DFQATT and SNEGSKA (reference sequence). The CDR3 region is CSARDIGTGTEAFF. For the CDR3, the DNA is TGCAGTGCTAGGGACATAGGGACAGGGACTGAAGCTTTCTTT.

This clonotype was picked up many times. V gene TRBV5-1 combines with J gene TRBJ2-1; D could derive from TRBD1 or TRBD2 (5 bases each). Germline CDR1 reads SGHRS; CDR2 reads YFSETQ. This CDR3 has 11 residues. Trimming took 4 bases from V and 10 from J, leaving 9 bases between them. The CDR3 bases are TGCGCCAGCAGCGAGGGGTTCGAGCAGTTCTTC. This sequence encodes CASSEGFEQFF.

This clonotype was observed many times. This chain links TRBV6-1 with TRBJ2-1; TRBD2 matches at 11 bases. With V trimmed by 2 bases and J by 5 bases, 8 bases remained unmatched. Germline CDR1 reads MNHNS; CDR2 reads SASEGT. CDR3 length: 17 amino acids. CDR3: CASSERAGTSGDNEQFF. CDR3 sequence (DNA): TGTGCCAGCAGTGAACGAGCCGGGACTAGCGGAGACAATGAGCAGTTCTTC.

Ten or more counts support this clonotype. The rearrangement links TRBV10-3 to TRBJ2-1; 7 positions match TRBD1. J was trimmed by 5 bases and V by 10 bases; bases with no gene match: 11. Germline V gene data show CDR1 as ENHRY and CDR2 as SYGVKD. CDR3 length: 14 amino acids. For the CDR3, the DNA is TGTGCCACCGGACAGGCGGGTAACGACAATGAGCAGTTCTTC. The encoded protein is CATGQAGNDNEQFF.

This clonotype was picked up a small number of times. V gene TRBV30 combines with J gene TRBJ2-7; D may be TRBD1 (6 bases). The CDR3 loop spans 13 amino acids. V gave up 5 bases and J gave up 0 bases, with 11 bases separating them. CDR1 GTSNPN and CDR2 SVGIG come from the germline V gene (reference sequence). The CDR3 protein is CAWDRSSSYEQYF. In nucleotides, the CDR3 is TGTGCCTGGGACAGGTCGAGCTCCTACGAGCAGTACTTC.